Listed below are T cell receptor beta chains from one sample, sequenced in a study of CD8 T cells in ankylosing spondylitis. Using its own MiXCR run on the 5' RACE reads, TCRdb lists one record per CDR3 protein. The sample holds 400,000 or so distinct CDR3 sequences, roughly a quarter seen once. Sequencing was done on a sample of blood, either unsorted or a sorted T cell fraction (not recorded which). The receptors originated from a male donor with ankylosing spondylitis. The CDR3 runs from the conserved cysteine through the conserved F or W. D genes are given only for firm matches. Size is omitted from some rows. Given values are once, few, many or a class for expanded clones.

TRBJ1-6	TRBD1	TRBV7-9	.	CASRSARDRGNSPLHF	TGTGCCAGCAGAAGCGCCCGGGACAGGGGGAATTCACCCCTCCACTTT
TRBJ2-5	.	TRBV7-7	.	CASSLGGQLFQETQYF	TGTGCCAGCAGCTTAGGGGGGCAGCTATTCCAAGAGACCCAGTACTTC
TRBJ2-5	.	TRBV25-1	.	CASSGLSGRVWETQYF	TGTGCCAGCAGTGGCCTCTCCGGGCGGGTGTGGGAGACCCAGTACTTC
TRBJ2-1	TRBD2	TRBV20-1	few	CSAPKLAGGYNEQFF	TGCAGTGCTCCAAAACTAGCGGGAGGCTACAATGAGCAGTTCTTC
TRBJ1-5	.	TRBV12-3/TRBV12-4	few	CASSLAQGVQPQHF	TGTGCCAGCAGTTTAGCTCAGGGTGTACAGCCCCAGCATTTT
TRBJ1-1	.	TRBV12-3/TRBV12-4	.	CASSLSLRAEAFF	TGTGCCAGCAGTTTGTCGCTTCGGGCTGAAGCTTTCTTT
TRBJ2-2	.	TRBV9	.	CASSVQPGPGELFF	TGTGCCAGCAGCGTACAGCCGGGGCCGGGGGAGCTGTTTTTT
TRBJ2-7	.	TRBV5-1	.	CASSLEATSYEQYF	TGCGCCAGCAGCTTGGAGGCAACTTCATACGAGCAGTACTTC
TRBJ2-5	.	TRBV7-9	few	CASSLPGVETQYF	TGTGCCAGCAGCTTGCCGGGAGTGGAGACCCAGTACTTC
TRBJ2-3	TRBD1	TRBV5-1	.	CASSRRDRLDTQYF	TGCGCCAGCAGCCGCCGGGACAGGTTAGATACGCAGTATTTT
TRBJ1-4	TRBD1	TRBV5-1	few	CASSLETGANEKLFF	TGCGCCAGCAGCTTGGAGACAGGGGCTAATGAAAAACTGTTTTTT
TRBJ2-3	.	TRBV7-2	.	CASSLQGPGARDTQYF	TGTGCCAGCAGCTTACAGGGTCCCGGCGCTCGAGATACGCAGTATTTT
TRBJ1-6	.	TRBV14	.	CASSPRLGEDSPLHF	TGTGCCAGCAGCCCTCGGCTGGGTGAGGATTCACCCCTCCACTTT
TRBJ2-3	TRBD1	TRBV3-1	few	CASSPPGWQGAPDTQYF	TGTGCCAGCAGCCCCCCAGGGTGGCAGGGGGCTCCAGATACGCAGTATTTT
TRBJ2-1	TRBD2	TRBV24-1	.	CATSDPRVGLASNEQFF	TGTGCCACCAGTGATCCGCGGGTGGGACTAGCATCCAATGAGCAGTTCTTC
TRBJ1-6	.	TRBV7-2	.	CASSQGAPLHF	TGTGCCAGCAGCCAGGGAGCACCCCTCCACTTT
TRBJ1-1	.	TRBV2	few	CASSESWVPLRPEAFF	TGTGCCAGCAGTGAGTCTTGGGTCCCCCTAAGGCCTGAAGCTTTCTTT
TRBJ2-1	.	TRBV7-8	.	CASSPRGRQFF	TGTGCCAGCAGCCCTCGGGGGAGGCAGTTCTTC
TRBJ2-7	.	TRBV3-1	few	CASSQSPPGEQYF	TGTGCCAGCAGCCAATCCCCTCCCGGGGAGCAGTACTTC
TRBJ2-1	.	TRBV4-2	few	CASSQDLSYNEQFF	TGTGCCAGCAGCCAAGATTTATCCTACAATGAGCAGTTCTTC
TRBJ2-7	TRBD1	TRBV3-1	few	CASSKRQGEQYF	TGTGCCAGCAGCAAGCGACAGGGCGAGCAGTACTTC
TRBJ1-5	.	TRBV29-1	many	CSVALGSRQPQHF	TGCAGCGTTGCTCTGGGATCTCGCCAGCCCCAGCATTTT
TRBJ2-5	TRBD2	TRBV14	.	CANTGGLAEYQETQYF	TGTGCCAACACGGGGGGACTAGCAGAGTACCAAGAGACCCAGTACTTC
TRBJ2-3	TRBD2	TRBV7-8	.	CASSLVAGVTQYF	TGTGCCAGCAGCTTAGTAGCGGGAGTGACGCAGTATTTT
TRBJ1-1	TRBD1	TRBV6-6	few	CASRRDRGTEAFF	TGTGCCAGCAGGCGTGACAGGGGCACTGAAGCTTTCTTT
TRBJ1-1	.	TRBV6-1	once	CASRSQERNTEAFF	TGTGCCAGCAGGTCACAGGAAAGGAACACTGAAGCTTTCTTT
TRBJ2-3	.	TRBV7-2	.	CASSPMAESTDTQYF	TGTGCCAGCAGCCCCATGGCGGAGAGCACAGATACGCAGTATTTT
TRBJ1-1	.	TRBV20-1	.	CSAFLSGDPNTEAFF	TGCAGTGCATTTCTTTCCGGGGACCCGAACACTGAAGCTTTCTTT
TRBJ1-2	.	TRBV12-3/TRBV12-4	.	CASSHTGLNGYTF	TGTGCCAGCAGTCATACAGGGCTTAATGGCTACACCTTC
TRBJ2-7	.	TRBV4-1	.	CASSHLGQSYEQYF	TGCGCCAGCAGCCACTTGGGACAATCCTACGAGCAGTACTTC
TRBJ2-1	.	TRBV27	.	CAIRRDAYNEQFF	TGTGCCATACGACGGGATGCCTACAATGAGCAGTTCTTC
TRBJ1-5	.	TRBV12-3/TRBV12-4	.	CASSPGVGPQHF	TGTGCCAGCAGCCCGGGGGTAGGGCCCCAGCATTTT
TRBJ1-2	.	TRBV5-1	.	CASSQAGSGNYGYTF	TGCGCCAGCAGCCAAGCGGGCAGTGGAAACTATGGCTACACCTTC
TRBJ2-6	.	TRBV5-5	few	CASSIDSSGANVLTF	TGTGCCAGCAGCATAGACAGTTCTGGGGCCAACGTCCTGACTTTC
TRBJ2-5	.	TRBV10-2	few	CASSDPRSIKETQYF	TGCGCCAGCAGTGACCCCCGGTCCATAAAAGAGACCCAGTACTTC
TRBJ2-7	TRBD2	TRBV3-1	.	CASSRKLAEGYEQYF	TGTGCCAGCAGCCGAAAACTAGCGGAGGGGTACGAGCAGTACTTC
TRBJ2-3	.	TRBV7-2	.	CASSFSAVFPDTQYF	TGTGCCAGCAGCTTCAGCGCAGTTTTCCCAGATACGCAGTATTTT
TRBJ2-3	.	TRBV7-2	few	CASTALSAVDTQYF	TGTGCCAGCACCGCTCTGAGCGCGGTAGATACGCAGTATTTT
TRBJ2-3	TRBD2	TRBV4-1	.	CASSKRGGAPEDTQYF	TGCGCCAGCAGCAAGCGGGGAGGGGCTCCGGAGGATACGCAGTATTTT
TRBJ2-5	.	TRBV20-1	.	CSAAGLLQETQYF	TGCAGTGCCGCGGGACTGCTCCAAGAGACCCAGTACTTC
TRBJ1-6	TRBD1	TRBV3-1	few	CASSQTGDYNSPLHF	TGTGCCAGCAGCCAGACAGGGGACTATAATTCACCCCTCCACTTT
TRBJ2-1	TRBD2	TRBV3-1	.	CASSSSSGMSYNEQFF	TGTGCCAGCAGCTCCTCCAGCGGGATGTCCTACAATGAGCAGTTCTTC
TRBJ2-3	.	TRBV5-1	.	CASSSDTSTDTQYF	TGCGCCAGCAGCTCTGACACGAGCACAGATACGCAGTATTTT
TRBJ1-5	TRBD1	TRBV29-1	many	CSVAGQGDQPQHF	TGCAGCGTTGCGGGACAGGGTGATCAGCCCCAGCATTTT
TRBJ2-3	.	TRBV3-1	.	CASGRLSTSTDTQYF	TGTGCCAGCGGTCGACTGAGCACCTCCACAGATACGCAGTATTTT
TRBJ2-1	TRBD2	TRBV4-2	few	CASSQASGAYNEQFF	TGTGCCAGCAGCCAAGCTAGCGGGGCCTACAATGAGCAGTTCTTC
TRBJ1-5	.	TRBV12-3/TRBV12-4	few	CASSLGFGGTSPQHF	TGTGCCAGCAGTTTAGGATTCGGGGGGACTTCGCCCCAGCATTTT
TRBJ1-1	.	TRBV20-1	.	CSAETPTQISEAFF	TGCAGTGCCGAAACCCCTACTCAGATATCTGAAGCTTTCTTT
TRBJ2-1	.	TRBV12-3/TRBV12-4	few	CASRLSGLSYNEQFF	TGTGCCAGCAGACTCAGTGGCCTCTCCTACAATGAGCAGTTCTTC
TRBJ1-1	.	TRBV20-1	few	CSARDFSLNTEAFF	TGCAGTGCTAGAGATTTCAGTTTGAACACTGAAGCTTTCTTT
TRBJ1-1	.	TRBV12-3/TRBV12-4	few	CASRQLKNTEAFF	TGTGCCAGCCGACAGCTGAAGAACACTGAAGCTTTCTTT
TRBJ1-2	.	TRBV6-1	.	CASKPEWDGYTF	TGTGCCAGTAAACCAGAATGGGATGGCTACACCTTC
TRBJ2-1	TRBD2	TRBV15	few	CATSRRTSGRDNEQFF	TGTGCCACCAGCAGACGGACTAGCGGGAGGGACAATGAGCAGTTCTTC
TRBJ2-5	.	TRBV29-1	few	CSVKGRLQETQYF	TGCAGCGTTAAGGGGCGGCTCCAAGAGACCCAGTACTTC
TRBJ2-5	.	TRBV20-1	few	CSARPGLTQETQYF	TGCAGTGCCAGACCGGGACTGACACAAGAGACCCAGTACTTC
TRBJ2-7	.	TRBV11-2	.	CASSLGNRSEISYEQYF	TGTGCCAGCAGCTTAGGAAACCGGAGCGAGATCTCCTACGAGCAGTACTTC
TRBJ2-2	.	TRBV20-1	few	CSASIGTNTGELFF	TGCAGTGCTAGTATTGGGACCAACACCGGGGAGCTGTTTTTT
TRBJ2-1	TRBD1	TRBV10-3	few	CAISVDREFLNEQFF	TGTGCCATCAGTGTAGACAGGGAATTCCTCAATGAGCAGTTCTTC